This T cell receptor (beta chain) was captured in a study of immune evolution from preneoplasia to lung adenocarcinoma. General study findings and limits: Normal lung had the highest top T cell clone frequencies.

Clones were read by immunoSEQ multiplex PCR, and TCRdb kept only the in-frame ones, dropping some. The table shows more than 3,500 clones, with more than 70% occurring only once. Resections took place in Japan or China from about 2014 to 2018. In regard to this clone: Its specificity is not known.

The CDR3 is 14 residues long. Trimming took off 4 bases at V and 1 base at J, with 7 bases between the two ends. Germline V gives CDR1 SNHLY, CDR2 FYNNEI. V is TRBV2 and J is TRBJ2-2; no clear D. The sequence was collected from a person between 60 and 79 years old with lung adenocarcinoma. The sequencing input was FFPE lung adenocarcinoma in situ tissue. The CDR3 DNA reads TGTGCCAGCAGTGTGGGTGGGAACACCGGGGAGCTGTTTTTT. Its protein product is CASSVGGNTGELFF.